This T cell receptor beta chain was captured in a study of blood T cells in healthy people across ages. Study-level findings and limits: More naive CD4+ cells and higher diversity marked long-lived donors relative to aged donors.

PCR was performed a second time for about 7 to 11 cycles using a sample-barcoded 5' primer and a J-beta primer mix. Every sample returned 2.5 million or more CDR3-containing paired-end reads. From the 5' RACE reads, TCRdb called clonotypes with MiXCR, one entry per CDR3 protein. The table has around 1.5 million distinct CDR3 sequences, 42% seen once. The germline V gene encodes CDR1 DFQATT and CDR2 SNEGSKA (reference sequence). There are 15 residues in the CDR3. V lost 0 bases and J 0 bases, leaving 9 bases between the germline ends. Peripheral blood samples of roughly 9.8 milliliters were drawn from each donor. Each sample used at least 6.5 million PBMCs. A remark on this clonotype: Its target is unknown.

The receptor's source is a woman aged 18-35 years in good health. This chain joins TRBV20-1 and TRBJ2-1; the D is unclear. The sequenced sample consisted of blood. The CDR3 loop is CSARDQLLSYNEQFF. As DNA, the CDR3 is TGCAGTGCTAGAGATCAGCTCCTCTCCTACAATGAGCAGTTCTTC.